Presented here are 18 T cell receptor beta chains from one specimen sequenced in a study of cytomegalovirus exposure and HLA in healthy donors. PCR primers comprised 60 Vbeta and 13 Jbeta primers. Using immunoSEQ multiplex PCR, the repertoire was profiled, and TCRdb retains in-frame clones only, with some absent. The sample shows some 140,000 clones, about 9.1% of them seen only once. Specimen: PBMCs. The receptors come from a woman aged 40-49 years in good health and CMV-seropositive.

This chain uses TRBV6-1 with TRBJ2-5; D not resolved. V was clipped by 7 bases and J by 5 bases, with 11 bases between them. Per germline, CDR1 MNHNS and CDR2 SASEGT. This CDR3 region has 12 residues. The CDR3 coding sequence is TGTGCCAGCATGCCGGTTTCGGAGACCCAGTACTTC. This encodes CASMPVSETQYF.

The rearrangement joins TRBV5-1 to TRBJ2-5, with 10 bases matching TRBD1. Looked up from germline, CDR1 is SGHRS and CDR2 is YFSETQ. V trimming: 0 bases; J trimming: 3 bases; junction bases outside the gene matches: 2. The CDR3 has 15 amino acids. The CDR3 here is CASSLGGTGEETQYF. For the CDR3, the DNA is TGCGCCAGCAGCTTGGGGGGGACAGGGGAAGAGACCCAGTACTTC.

This clone was observed a handful of times. The chain joins TRBV19 to TRBJ1-2, with TRBD1 matching over 9 bases. The V gene end was trimmed by 5 bases and the J gene end by 8 bases; junction bases not matched to a gene: 6. The CDR3 is 13 residues long. Germline CDR1 reads LNHDA; CDR2 reads SQIVND (reference sequence). DNA for the CDR3: TGTGCCAGTAGTGCCACGGGACAGGGAGGCTACACCTTC. This encodes CASSATGQGGYTF.

This clone was seen a handful of times. The gene calls are TRBV6-5 and TRBJ2-2; no definite D call. Germline lookup yields CDR1 MNHEY and CDR2 SVGAGI. The CDR3 has 14 residues. Trimming removed 8 bases at V and 6 bases at J, with 16 bases between. CDR3 coding DNA: TGTGCCAGCGCGGTCCAGACCAGAGCCGGGGAGCTGTTTTTT. Residues: CASAVQTRAGELFF.

As to this clone: Mismatch with germline at one junction end may stem from a read error. The chain uses TRBV5-1 and TRBJ2-5, with D possibly TRBD2 on 6 matching bases. Germline V gene sequence: CDR1 SGHRS, CDR2 YFSETQ. The CDR3 length is 17 residues. The CDR3 DNA sequence: TGCGCCAGCAGCTTGGCCTTGGGACTCCATCCCCAAGAGGCCCAGTACTTC. Protein product: CASSLALGLHPQEAQYF.

In this sample, this clone turned up a few times. The CDR3 sequence: CASSVYRGANEKLFF. The CDR3 DNA reads TGTGCCAGCAGCGTATACAGGGGAGCTAATGAAAAACTGTTTTTT. The V and J genes are TRBV11-3 and TRBJ1-4, with 7 bases aligning to TRBD1. This CDR3 region has 15 residues. Germline V gene data show CDR1 as SGHNT and CDR2 as YENEEA. With 5 bases clipped from V and 3 bases from J, the junction kept 6 bases outside the gene matches.

This clone has a handful of counts. V usage is TRBV7-9 and J usage is TRBJ2-3; D may be TRBD1 (6 bases). This CDR3 contains 14 residues. The germline gives CDR1 SEHNR, CDR2 FQNEAQ (reference sequence). Trimming took 4 bases from V and 4 from J, leaving 12 bases between them. The CDR3 DNA reads as TGTGCCAGCAGCTCCACAGGGATCCCAGATACGCAGTATTTT. Amino acid sequence: CASSSTGIPDTQYF.

This clone was recorded a few times. The J gene is TRBJ2-1, the V gene TRBV29-1; 9 nucleotides align to TRBD1. Trimming cost V 5 bases and J 8 bases; bases outside gene matches: 7. The CDR3 sequence is 13 residues long. CDR1 SQVTM and CDR2 ANQGSEA come from the germline V gene. CDR3 sequence reads: CSVSNRGLDEQFF. Here the CDR3 DNA reads TGCAGCGTTTCCAACAGGGGGCTGGATGAGCAGTTCTTC.

This clone was seen more than once but under ten times. The rearrangement joins TRBV5-1 to TRBJ1-1; the D gene is possibly TRBD1 (6 bases). Per the germline V gene, CDR1 is SGHRS and CDR2 is YFSETQ. Trimming removed 4 bases at V and 1 base at J, with 14 bases between. This CDR3 has 15 amino acids. Here the CDR3 reads CASSRGGVGNTEAFF. The CDR3 DNA follows: TGCGCCAGCAGCAGGGGGGGAGTCGGGAACACTGAAGCTTTCTTT.

This chain links TRBV6-1 with TRBJ1-4, with D perhaps TRBD1 (5 bases). Between the trimmed V and J ends, which lost 6 bases and 8 bases, there was a span of 13 bases. From germline, CDR1 is MNHNS and CDR2 SASEGT. The CDR3 covers 13 residues. The CDR3 DNA is TGTGCCAGCAGGGGGGGGATCGGGGAAAAACTGTTTTTT. As protein: CASRGGIGEKLFF.

This clone was recorded a few times. The J gene is TRBJ2-6, the V gene TRBV21-1; the table's D call, TRBD2, has no DNA check behind it. TRBV21-1 is noted as a pseudogene. The length of the CDR3 is 16 residues. CDR3 in DNA: TGTGCCAGCAGCAAAGAGCGGGGGTTAGGGGCCAACGTCCTGACTTTC. Protein product: CASSKERGLGANVLTF.

The rearrangement links TRBV18 to TRBJ1-3, with D perhaps matching TRBD1 (5 bases). Germline values: CDR1 KGHSH, CDR2 LQKENI. The CDR3 length is 16 residues. V was pared by 2 bases and J by 0 bases, with 11 bases between. Here the CDR3 reads CASSPGALSSGNTIYF. In DNA form, the CDR3 reads TGTGCCAGCTCACCAGGGGCATTAAGCTCTGGAAACACCATATATTTT. The full variable domain, rest sourced from reference TRBV18 and TRBJ1-3, is NAGVMQNPRHLVRRRGQEARLRCSPMKGHSHVYWYRQLPEEGLKFMVYLQKENIIDESGMPKERFSAEFPKEGPSILRIQQVVRGDSAAYFCASSPGALSSGNTIYFGEGSWLTVV.

This rearrangement joins TRBV4-2 to TRBJ2-1; 16 positions match TRBD2. V lost 4 bases, J lost 9 bases, and 15 bases stayed unmatched. The germline gives CDR1 LGHNA, CDR2 YNFKEQ. The CDR3 extends over 19 amino acids. CDR3 protein: CASSRGSGTSGRGRGEQFF. The CDR3 coding sequence is TGTGCCAGCAGCCGAGGTTCCGGGACTAGCGGGAGGGGGCGGGGTGAGCAGTTCTTC.

This clone occurred a few times. The V call is TRBV27, the J call TRBJ1-2; tentative D call: TRBD1 (6 bases). V dropped 6 bases and J dropped 7 bases, with 18 bases sitting between them. In germline, CDR1 is MNHEY, CDR2 SMNVEV (reference sequence). The CDR3 has 14 amino acids. CDR3 in DNA: TGTGCCAGCAGCCCTACAGGGTCCACGGGTGGCTACACCTTC. It yields the protein CASSPTGSTGGYTF.

This clone has just a few counts. CDR3: CSVEGRRGDEQFF. CDR3 DNA sequence: TGCAGCGTTGAAGGCCGACGGGGGGATGAGCAGTTCTTC. V and J are TRBV29-1 and TRBJ2-1, with 7 bases matching TRBD2. The length of the CDR3 is 13 residues. The V gene end was trimmed by 1 base and the J gene end by 8 bases; junction bases not matched to a gene: 5. The germline gives CDR1 SQVTM, CDR2 ANQGSEA.

This clone was counted between two and nine times. This rearrangement joins TRBV6-1 to TRBJ1-5; D may be TRBD1 (6 bases). Germline CDR1 reads MNHNS; CDR2 reads SASEGT. The CDR3 is 15 residues long. The V end was cut by 1 base, the J end by 6 bases, with 13 bases between. The CDR3 DNA is TGTGCCAGCAGTGAAGGGACAGTGAGAGCTCAGCCCCAGCATTTT. The encoded protein is CASSEGTVRAQPQHF.

This clone has only a few counts. V and J are TRBV29-1 and TRBJ2-4; a weak D match, TRBD2 (7 bases). V lost 4 bases to trimming and J lost 8 bases, with 15 bases between them. The CDR3 is 13 residues long. Germline V gives CDR1 SQVTM, CDR2 ANQGSEA. DNA of the CDR3: TGCAGCGTTGTAAGGGGGGGGGACGACATTCAGTACTTC. It is translated as CSVVRGGDDIQYF.

V gene TRBV18 combines with J gene TRBJ1-1; D is unclear. The CDR3 is 15 residues long. V was shortened by 3 bases and J by 2 bases, with 13 bases between the two germline ends. Germline V gene sequence: CDR1 KGHSH, CDR2 LQKENI. CDR3 nucleotides: TGTGCCAGCTCACCTCCGGTACAGAGAAACACTGAAGCTTTCTTT. The encoded protein is CASSPPVQRNTEAFF. The full variable domain, in which reference TRBV18 and TRBJ1-1 provide the parts outside the CDR3, is NAGVMQNPRHLVRRRGQEARLRCSPMKGHSHVYWYRQLPEEGLKFMVYLQKENIIDESGMPKERFSAEFPKEGPSILRIQQVVRGDSAAYFCASSPPVQRNTEAFFGQGTRLTVV.